This T cell receptor (beta chain) derives from a study of CD8+ T cells in alopecia areata. Study outcomes and limitations: In scalp samples, resident alphabeta T cells of normal skin are also sequenced.

Regarding treatment: oral pan-JAK inhibitor, 5-10 mg twice daily. This CDR3 spans 15 amino acids. Germline V CDR1 and CDR2: SGHTA, FQGNSA. Trimming pared 2 bases from V and 9 bases from J, leaving 14 bases between. RNA was isolated and reverse transcribed to cDNA, the sequencing template. The data were produced by immunoSEQ multiplex PCR, yet TCRdb's version contains in-frame clones alone and is incomplete. In the table there are about 200,000 clones, 60% of which are singletons. In regard to this clone: Its target is not known.

The receptor's source is a human donor with alopecia areata. This specimen was CD4+ T cells sorted from blood, taken at week 24, from a patient treated with tofacitinib. The chain joins TRBV7-2 to TRBJ1-6, with a weak D call TRBD1 (5 bases). The CDR3 loop reads CASSLSGMVGSPLHF. For the CDR3, the DNA is TGTGCCAGCAGCTTATCAGGGATGGTCGGTTCACCCCTCCACTTT.